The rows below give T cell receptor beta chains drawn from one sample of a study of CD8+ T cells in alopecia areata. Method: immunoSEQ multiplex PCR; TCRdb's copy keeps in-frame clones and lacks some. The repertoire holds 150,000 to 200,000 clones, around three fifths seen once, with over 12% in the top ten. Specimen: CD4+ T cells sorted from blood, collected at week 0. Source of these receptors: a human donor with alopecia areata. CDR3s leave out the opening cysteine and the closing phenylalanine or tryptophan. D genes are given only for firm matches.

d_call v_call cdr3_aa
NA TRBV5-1 ASSLAEGDTQY
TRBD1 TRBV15 ATSREGQALSGNTIY
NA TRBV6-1 ASRRDNTDTQY
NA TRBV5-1 ASSERETQY
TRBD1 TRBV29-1 SVEGGTASSTDTQY
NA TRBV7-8 ASTASRVRETQY
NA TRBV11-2 ASSLRAGNTIY
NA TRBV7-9 ASSLPSTDTQY
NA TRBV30 AWGGGGHQPQH
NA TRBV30 AWTRGSLNEKLF
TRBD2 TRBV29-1 SGRTSGAGEQF
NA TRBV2 ASATTGELF
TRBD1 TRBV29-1 SVAPLGGGQPGADTEAF
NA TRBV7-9 ASSFSVRQQETQY
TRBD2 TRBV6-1 ASSPGLGRDEQF
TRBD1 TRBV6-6 AGRDRDHNEQF